The 7 T cell receptor beta chains listed next were all sequenced from one sample in a study of blood T cell repertoires in COVID-19. TCRdb keeps only in-frame clones here, not all; method: immunoSEQ multiplex PCR. The sample lists 250,000 or so clones, approximately 90% occurring once. Sequenced: peripheral blood. The source is a man aged 25 to 40 with COVID-19, enrolled during active disease.

This clone was seen only a few times. J is TRBJ1-4 and V is TRBV27; unclear D gene. The germline V and J ends were trimmed by 6 bases and 0 bases, with 5 bases remaining between them. Germline V gene data show CDR1 as MNHEY and CDR2 as SMNVEV (reference sequence). There are 13 residues in the CDR3. In nucleotides, the CDR3 is TGTGCCAGCAGGAGGACAACTAATGAAAAACTGTTTTTT. Protein sequence: CASRRTTNEKLFF.

V and J are TRBV25-1 and TRBJ2-7; 8 nucleotides agree with TRBD1. The CDR3 has 15 residues. The ends lost 4 bases at V and 4 bases at J; junction bases unmatched: 9. The germline V gene has CDR1 MGHDK and CDR2 SYGVNS. The CDR3 DNA reads TGTGCCAGCAGTGTGTCCGGGACAGGCTCTTACGAGCAGTACTTC. Its translation is CASSVSGTGSYEQYF.

The chain carries TRBV5-1 and TRBJ2-1, with 7 bases fitting TRBD2. This CDR3 region has 16 residues. The V gene's germline CDR1 is SGHRS and CDR2 YFSETQ. The J segment lost 2 bases and the V segment lost 0 bases, leaving 5 bases of the junction unmatched. The CDR3 loop is CASSLVSSGPYNEQFF. CDR3 coding DNA: TGCGCCAGCAGCTTGGTATCTAGCGGCCCCTACAATGAGCAGTTCTTC. Variable domain in full (rest from reference TRBV5-1 and TRBJ2-1): KAGVTQTPRYLIKTRGQQVTLSCSPISGHRSVSWYQQTPGQGLQFLFEYFSETQRNKGNFPGRFSGRQFSNSRSEMNVSTLELGDSALYLCASSLVSSGPYNEQFFGPGTRLTVL.

The chain has TRBV9 and TRBJ2-1; no definite D call. Trimming stripped 0 bases from V and 3 bases from J, with 4 bases between. Germline CDR1 SGDLS, CDR2 YYNGEE. This CDR3 has 13 amino acids. The DNA of the CDR3 is TGTGCCAGCAGCGTAGGAGACTACAATGAGCAGTTCTTC. Amino acid sequence: CASSVGDYNEQFF.

The chain employs TRBV5-1 and TRBJ1-3, with no clear D. V was trimmed by 0 bases and J by 2 bases, leaving 9 bases between them. CDR1 is SGHRS, CDR2 YFSETQ, per germline. The CDR3 is made up of 15 amino acids. CDR3 coding DNA: TGCGCCAGCAGCTTGGGGGAGGCCACTGGAAACACCATATATTTT. This sequence encodes CASSLGEATGNTIYF.

V usage is TRBV21-1 and J usage is TRBJ1-6; the DNA was not used to check the table's D call, TRBD1. TRBV21-1 is reported as a pseudogene. The CDR3 contains 17 residues. CDR3 sequence: CASSGRQSGQGPSPLHF. In nucleotides, the CDR3 is TGTGCCAGCAGCGGCCGCCAGTCAGGACAGGGGCCTTCACCCCTCCACTTT.

V gene TRBV18 combines with J gene TRBJ2-2; maybe TRBD2 (5 bases). The V end lost 4 bases, the J end lost 5 bases, and 8 bases lay between the germline ends. This CDR3 comprises 13 residues. CDR1 is KGHSH and CDR2 is LQKENI in the germline V gene. For the CDR3, the DNA is TGTGCCAGCTCACTCCGGGAAACCGGGGAGCTGTTTTTT. This translates into CASSLRETGELFF.